This T cell receptor beta chain was recovered during a study of T cell responses to AZD1222 COVID-19 vaccine. Assay used: immunoSEQ multiplex PCR; TCRdb lists only in-frame clones, some missing. The sample shows more than 80,000 clones, more than 85% of them seen only once. Findings of the study overall: The donors showed a predominance of white British ancestry and of females, with possible underestimation of clonal diversity. Of the AZD1222 recipients, only six were seropositive at baseline.

The CDR3 runs to 13 residues. Per germline, CDR1 SNHLY and CDR2 FYNNEI. The V end was cut by 3 bases, the J end by 2 bases, with 8 bases between. As for this clone: Its target is unknown.

This chain uses TRBV2 with TRBJ2-7; D gene ambiguous. The sample here was peripheral blood, taken 28 days after the second AZD1222 dose. The clonotype originates from an adult who received the AZD1222 COVID-19 vaccine. The CDR3, as DNA: TGTGCCAGCAGTGAGGGGATTACCTACGAGCAGTACTTC. Translation gives CASSEGITYEQYF.